These 14 T cell receptor beta chains were all obtained from the same sample, sequenced in a study of cytomegalovirus exposure and HLA in healthy donors. PCR primers comprised 60 Vbeta and 13 Jbeta primers. The method was immunoSEQ multiplex PCR; TCRdb's version includes in-frame clones alone and lacks a portion of them. The sample shows some 160,000 clones, approximately 84% of them seen only once. Material: PBMCs. The receptors derive from a man in his fifties or sixties in good health and CMV-seropositive.

This clone was observed a few times. The chain combines TRBV18 with TRBJ2-2, with TRBD2 identical over 10 bases. The trim removed 2 bases at V and 4 bases at J, leaving 1 base unmatched. The CDR3 totals 15 residues. Per germline, CDR1 KGHSH and CDR2 LQKENI. CDR3 region: CASSPGTSVTGELFF. CDR3 coding DNA: TGTGCCAGCTCACCAGGGACTAGCGTCACCGGGGAGCTGTTTTTT. The whole variable domain, remainder taken from reference TRBV18 and TRBJ2-2, is NAGVMQNPRHLVRRRGQEARLRCSPMKGHSHVYWYRQLPEEGLKFMVYLQKENIIDESGMPKERFSAEFPKEGPSILRIQQVVRGDSAAYFCASSPGTSVTGELFFGEGSRLTVL.

CDR3 nucleotides: TGCGCCAGCAGCCTGATGGGGTTAGCGGGACTCAATGAGCAGTTCTTC. It encodes CASSLMGLAGLNEQFF. The rearrangement uses TRBV5-1 and TRBJ2-1, with 8 nucleotides matching TRBD2. The CDR3 totals 16 residues. V was pared by 4 bases and J by 6 bases, with 12 bases of the junction left unmatched. CDR1 and CDR2 (germline): SGHRS, YFSETQ.

The gene calls are TRBV7-2 and TRBJ1-3; D remains unclear. Germline V gives CDR1 SGHTA, CDR2 FQGNSA. The CDR3 sequence is 14 residues long. Trimming shortened V by 6 bases and J by 7 bases, and 16 bases separated the two germline ends. In DNA form, the CDR3 reads TGTGCCAGCAGTTCCGGACGGGGAGGGAACACCATATATTTT. This gives the protein CASSSGRGGNTIYF.

The table lists this clone with a few counts. The chain links TRBV29-1 to TRBJ2-1, with D maybe TRBD2 (5 bases). The CDR3 spans 10 residues. Germline CDR1 is SQVTM and CDR2 is ANQGSEA. V was shortened by 7 bases and J by 13 bases, with 14 bases between the two germline ends. CDR3 residues: CSGVEVLQFF. CDR3 nucleotides: TGCAGCGGCGTGGAGGTCCTCCAGTTCTTC.

This chain joins TRBV7-2 and TRBJ1-1; D is uncertain. The CDR3 sequence is 14 residues long. The germline V gene has CDR1 SGHTA and CDR2 FQGNSA. V was shortened by 1 base and J by 3 bases, with 9 bases between the two germline ends. CDR3 DNA sequence: TGTGCCAGCAGCTTAGTCAGGACTCACACTGAAGCTTTCTTT. Amino acids: CASSLVRTHTEAFF.

The gene calls are TRBV18 and TRBJ2-5; D is unresolved. Germline-derived CDR1 and CDR2 are KGHSH and LQKENI. Trimming removed 3 bases at V and 3 bases at J, with 8 bases between. The CDR3 covers 13 residues. CDR3: CASSPYREETQYF. The CDR3 nucleotides are TGTGCCAGCTCACCTTACAGAGAAGAGACCCAGTACTTC.

The DNA for the CDR3 is TGTGCCAGCAGCTTCCGGGACAGTATATATCAGCCCCAGCATTTT. It translates to CASSFRDSIYQPQHF. The chain joins TRBV28 to TRBJ1-5, with 7 bases fitting TRBD1. Germline CDR1 reads MDHEN; CDR2 reads SYDVKM. CDR3 length: 15 residues. V gave up 6 bases and J gave up 5 bases; unmatched junction bases: 10.

Note on this clone: Sequence at one end of the junction differs from germline and may be a read error. This chain joins TRBV27 and TRBJ2-1; D is ambiguous. The CDR3 extends over 13 amino acids. Germline assignment: CDR1 MNHEY and CDR2 SMNVEV (reference sequence). The CDR3 nucleotides are TGTGCCAGCAGTTGGTCCGGTCGTAATGAGCGGTTCTTC. Translated, it gives CASSWSGRNERFF.

The gene calls are TRBV18 and TRBJ2-2, with TRBD1 matching over 8 bases. With 3 bases clipped from V and 0 bases from J, the junction kept 6 bases outside the gene matches. CDR3 length equals 17 residues. CDR1 is KGHSH, CDR2 LQKENI, per germline. The CDR3 DNA follows: TGTGCCAGCTCACCCGTATTGACAGGGGCGAACACCGGGGAGCTGTTTTTT. It is translated as CASSPVLTGANTGELFF. Full variable domain (rest looked up from reference TRBV18 and TRBJ2-2): NAGVMQNPRHLVRRRGQEARLRCSPMKGHSHVYWYRQLPEEGLKFMVYLQKENIIDESGMPKERFSAEFPKEGPSILRIQQVVRGDSAAYFCASSPVLTGANTGELFFGEGSRLTVL.

The chain has TRBV5-1 and TRBJ2-3; 9 nucleotides match TRBD1. The germline gives CDR1 SGHRS, CDR2 YFSETQ. J was trimmed by 3 bases and V by 3 bases; bases with no gene match: 5. This CDR3 is 15 amino acids long. The CDR3 DNA sequence: TGCGCCAGCAGCTCACAGGGACAGGGTACAGATACGCAGTATTTT. This gives the protein CASSSQGQGTDTQYF. Based on the CDR3 plus reference TRBV5-1 and TRBJ2-3, the full variable domain is KAGVTQTPRYLIKTRGQQVTLSCSPISGHRSVSWYQQTPGQGLQFLFEYFSETQRNKGNFPGRFSGRQFSNSRSEMNVSTLELGDSALYLCASSSQGQGTDTQYFGPGTRLTVL.

This chain connects TRBV9 to TRBJ2-3, with 14 bases aligning to TRBD2. The germline CDR1 and CDR2 sequences are SGDLS and YYNGEE. The CDR3 covers 17 residues. V shed 4 bases and J 3 bases; nucleotides not matched to a gene: 7. The CDR3 spells CASSPGLAGVLTDTQYF. The CDR3 nucleotides read TGTGCCAGCAGCCCGGGACTAGCGGGAGTCTTGACAGATACGCAGTATTTT.

This clone was detected a few times. This sequence joins TRBV18 and TRBJ2-7, with 7 bases lining up with TRBD2. This CDR3 comprises 15 residues. Germline CDR1 and CDR2: KGHSH and LQKENI. With 1 base clipped from V and 4 bases from J, the junction kept 7 bases outside the gene matches. DNA of the CDR3: TGTGCCAGCTCACCACGGCGGGAGCTTCCTTACGAGCAGTACTTC. Encoded protein: CASSPRRELPYEQYF.

The chain links TRBV7-2 to TRBJ1-2; 7 bases match TRBD1. V gave up 2 bases and J gave up 4 bases; unmatched junction bases: 7. The length of the CDR3 is 15 residues. CDR1 SGHTA and CDR2 FQGNSA come from the germline V gene. The CDR3 loop is CASSLFGPGGYGYTF. As DNA, the CDR3 is TGTGCCAGCAGCTTATTTGGGCCAGGGGGCTATGGCTACACCTTC.

The chain uses TRBV10-3 and TRBJ2-5, with TRBD2 identical over 9 bases. The end of the DNA fits TRBJ2-7 better, so the J call may be wrong. The CDR3 has 16 residues. Germline CDR1 ENHRY, CDR2 SYGVKD. The CDR3 loop is CAISAISGRGSYEQYF. The CDR3 coding sequence is TGTGCCATCAGTGCTATTAGCGGGAGAGGCTCCTACGAGCAGTACTTC.